The rows below give T cell receptor beta chains drawn from one sample of a study of OX40 agonist ivuxolimab in advanced cancers. The table came from immunoSEQ multiplex PCR; TCRdb's copy has only in-frame clones and leaves some out. This table has about 52,000 clones, 85% to 95% appearing once. Sequencing was performed on CD4+ or CD8+ T cells sorted from blood, taken in a trial of the OX40 agonist ivuxolimab. These TCRs come from an adult with an advanced solid tumor such as melanoma, head and neck, liver or kidney cancer. Both conserved end residues are trimmed from each CDR3.

TRBV27,TRBJ1-1,ASSFLQVGGGTEAF
TRBV30,TRBJ2-7,AWSGGYEQY
TRBV6-5,TRBJ2-7,ASRPPGLGQY
TRBV7-6,TRBJ2-7,ASSLWGLESSYEQY
TRBV4-1,TRBJ1-1,ASSQESRVNTEAF
TRBV5-6,TRBJ1-1,ASSFGNWGLTEAF
TRBV10-3,TRBJ2-7,AISVTGTTDEQY
TRBV6-5,TRBJ1-5,ASSYDPRAQPQH
TRBV5-1,TRBJ1-2,ASSLGTGRFVGYT
TRBV10-1,TRBJ2-1,ASSIAGDGWNEQF
TRBV4-1,TRBJ2-5,ASSQEGGSGQETQY
TRBV19,TRBJ2-7,ASSIGHEQY
TRBV6-5,TRBJ2-7,ASSYSWGIEQY
TRBV10-1,TRBJ2-5,ASSSSGSSQETQY
TRBV28,TRBJ2-1,ASSLKGYNEQF
TRBV7-9,TRBJ1-2,ASSPTLNGYT
TRBV18,TRBJ2-3,ASSSGTPTDTQY
TRBV9,TRBJ2-1,ASSVTSLLREQF
TRBV10-2,TRBJ2-7,ASSESLADEQY
TRBV5-1,TRBJ2-7,ASSSQGSPYEQY
TRBV7-9,TRBJ2-7,ASSKRDHPYEQY
TRBV6-6,TRBJ1-1,ASSYSALNTEAF
TRBV19,TRBJ2-7,ASSIYPGGYEQY
TRBV7-9,TRBJ2-1,ASSLRGLDEQF
TRBV7-8,TRBJ2-1,ASSLYPSGRVGEQF
TRBV5-6,TRBJ2-2,ASSVASELF
TRBV19,TRBJ2-1,ASSPGGRTNEQF
TRBV10-3,TRBJ1-5,AISTTSGPSNQPQH
TRBV29-1,TRBJ2-1,SVDGGLAGVNEQF
TRBV6-5,TRBJ2-5,ASTSQAQETQY
TRBV30,TRBJ2-3,AWSPLLADMPDTQY
TRBV5-6,TRBJ2-2,ASSLWERDTGELF
TRBV6-1,TRBJ2-5,ASSEGASGPSGTQY
TRBV9,TRBJ2-3,ASSVGGSTDTQY
TRBV5-1,TRBJ2-1,ASSLARNEQF
TRBV6-4,TRBJ2-2,ASSDFPNTGELF
TRBV9,TRBJ2-5,ASSGGDDIRTQY
TRBV19,TRBJ2-7,ASSSGTGRAYEQY
TRBV4-1,TRBJ2-7,ASSQEWGLVLGEQY
TRBV4-1,TRBJ2-3,ASSQVPPDTQY
TRBV5-5,TRBJ2-5,ASSPSGLEETQY
TRBV28,TRBJ2-7,ASSADRDIYSQPGY